Below, one T cell receptor (beta chain) is given with its context. Splitting of each subset's genomic DNA was done evenly across several immunoSEQ plates. TCRdb's copy holds only in-frame clones and misses some; the assay was immunoSEQ multiplex PCR. The sample consists of about 2.4 million clones, more than 90% of them appearing once. This entry belongs to a study of shared clonotypes between healthy human individuals. Germline lookup yields CDR1 SGHRS and CDR2 YFSETQ. J was trimmed by 2 bases and V by 1 base; bases with no gene match: 8. The length of the CDR3 is 18 residues. Material for sequencing was naive CD4+ T cells sorted from blood. Documented subset: CD45RA+ positively selected. This clonotype was obtained from a man between 18 and 35 years old in good health. V usage is TRBV5-1 and J usage is TRBJ2-3; 12 bases map to TRBD2. CDR3 residues: CASSLSATSGGPTDTQYF. As DNA, the CDR3 is TGCGCCAGCAGCTTGTCGGCGACTAGCGGGGGTCCCACAGATACGCAGTATTTT.